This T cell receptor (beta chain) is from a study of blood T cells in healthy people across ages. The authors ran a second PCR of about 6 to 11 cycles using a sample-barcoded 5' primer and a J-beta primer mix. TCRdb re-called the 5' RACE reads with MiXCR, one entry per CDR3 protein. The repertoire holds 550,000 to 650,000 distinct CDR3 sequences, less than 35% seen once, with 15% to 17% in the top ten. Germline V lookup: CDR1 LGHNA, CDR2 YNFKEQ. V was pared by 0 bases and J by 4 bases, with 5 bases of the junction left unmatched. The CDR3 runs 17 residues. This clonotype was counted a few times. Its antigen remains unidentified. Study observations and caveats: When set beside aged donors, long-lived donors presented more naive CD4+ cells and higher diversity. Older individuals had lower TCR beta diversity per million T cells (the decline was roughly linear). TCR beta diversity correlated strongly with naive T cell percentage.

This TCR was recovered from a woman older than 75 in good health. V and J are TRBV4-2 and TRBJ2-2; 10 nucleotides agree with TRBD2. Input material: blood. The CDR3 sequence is CASSQEASGGFTGELFF. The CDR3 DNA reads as TGTGCCAGCAGCCAAGAGGCTAGCGGGGGCTTCACCGGGGAGCTGTTTTTT.